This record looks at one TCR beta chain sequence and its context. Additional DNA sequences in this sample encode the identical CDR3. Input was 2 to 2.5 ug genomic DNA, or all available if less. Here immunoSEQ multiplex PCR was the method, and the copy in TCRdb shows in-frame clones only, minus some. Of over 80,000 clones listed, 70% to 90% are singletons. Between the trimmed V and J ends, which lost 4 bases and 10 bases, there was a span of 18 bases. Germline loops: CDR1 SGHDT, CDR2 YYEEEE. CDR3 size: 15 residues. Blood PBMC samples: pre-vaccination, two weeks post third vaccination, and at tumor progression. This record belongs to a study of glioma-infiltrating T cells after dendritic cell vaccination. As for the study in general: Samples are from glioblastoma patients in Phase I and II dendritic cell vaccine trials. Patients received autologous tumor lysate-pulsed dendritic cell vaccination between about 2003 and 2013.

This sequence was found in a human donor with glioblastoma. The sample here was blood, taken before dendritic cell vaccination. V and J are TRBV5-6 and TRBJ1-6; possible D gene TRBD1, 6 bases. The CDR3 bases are TGTGCCAGCAGCCCCCTTGCAGGGGCAGAATCACCCCTCCACTTT. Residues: CASSPLAGAESPLHF.